These 26 T cell receptor beta chains share one sample of origin, sequenced in a study of post-analysis software for immune sequencing data. No cognate antigen is known for these TCRs. Unique-molecular-identifier-tagged TCR beta cDNA libraries were used. TCRdb fed the PCR reads into MiXCR, producing one record per CDR3 protein. This table has roughly 700,000 distinct CDR3 sequences, roughly 29% appearing once. The study's findings and limits: The study found TRBV5-6, TRBV5-1 and TRBV20-1 among four to six TRBV segments more frequent in patients than controls.

Material for sequencing was blood. These receptors all stem from a girl aged 10 to 17 with multiple sclerosis.

This clonotype was seen more than once but under ten times. The chain has TRBV7-9 and TRBJ2-7; TRBD1 agrees at 9 bases. There are 14 residues in the CDR3. CDR1 and CDR2 from the germline V gene are SEHNR and FQNEAQ (reference sequence). With 1 base clipped from V and 4 bases from J, the junction kept 2 bases outside the gene matches. The CDR3 reads CASSLVDRGYEQYF. Here the CDR3 DNA reads TGTGCCAGCAGCTTAGTGGACAGGGGATACGAGCAGTACTTC.

This clonotype was seen just once. The chain carries TRBV15 and TRBJ1-1; TRBD1 aligns across 7 bases. V dropped 5 bases and J dropped 7; count of bases not matched to a gene: 4. Germline V lookup: CDR1 LNHNV, CDR2 YYDKDF (reference sequence). CDR3 length: 12 amino acids. The CDR3: CATSPGGGEAFF. The CDR3 DNA sequence: TGTGCCACCAGCCCAGGGGGGGGTGAAGCTTTCTTT.

This clonotype was seen more than once but under ten times. V is TRBV7-8 and J is TRBJ1-2; tentatively, D is TRBD1 (5 bases). CDR1 is SGHVS, CDR2 FQNEAQ, per germline. V was pared by 4 bases and J by 4 bases, with 16 bases between. The CDR3 is 15 amino acids. This chain's CDR3 is CASSSNPGEGYGYTF. The CDR3 DNA follows: TGTGCCAGCAGCTCCAATCCGGGGGAAGGCTATGGCTACACCTTC.

This clonotype was detected a few times. The V and J genes are TRBV4-3 and TRBJ2-7; TRBD1 is a possible D gene (5 bases). The CDR3 extends over 15 amino acids. V lost 0 bases, J lost 5 bases, and 14 bases lay in between. Germline lookup yields CDR1 LGHNA and CDR2 YSLEER. The CDR3 sequence is CASSQDRQGDHEQYF. Written as DNA, the CDR3 is TGCGCCAGCAGCCAAGATCGGCAGGGTGACCACGAGCAGTACTTC.

A single count supports this clonotype. This chain uses TRBV5-6 with TRBJ2-7; 9 nucleotides agree with TRBD2. This CDR3 region has 14 residues. After removal of 2 bases from V and 2 bases from J, the junction contained 2 bases not matched to a gene. Germline V gene lookup returns CDR1 SGHDT and CDR2 YYEEEE. CDR3 bases: TGTGCCAGCAGCTTTGCTAGCGGGACCTACGAGCAGTACTTC. Translated: CASSFASGTYEQYF.

The J gene is TRBJ2-1, the V gene TRBV20-1; D remains unclear. V was shortened by 7 bases and J by 5 bases, with 9 bases between the two germline ends. Germline-derived CDR1 and CDR2 are DFQATT and SNEGSKA (reference sequence). This CDR3 spans 11 amino acids. CDR3 loop: CSEERDNEQFF. The CDR3 DNA reads TGCAGTGAGGAGCGTGACAATGAGCAGTTCTTC.

This chain uses TRBV9 with TRBJ2-2; D is perhaps TRBD1 or TRBD2 (6 bases each). This CDR3 spans 17 amino acids. V was clipped by 3 bases and J by 5 bases, with 20 bases between them. CDR1 and CDR2 from the germline V gene are SGDLS and YYNGEE. Here the CDR3 reads CASSAGAIRGGTGELFF. The CDR3 bases are TGTGCCAGCAGCGCGGGGGCAATTAGAGGCGGGACCGGGGAGCTGTTTTTT.

The J gene is TRBJ2-1, the V gene TRBV29-1; maybe TRBD2 (5 bases). CDR1 and CDR2 from the germline V gene are SQVTM and ANQGSEA. The CDR3 runs to 11 residues. V was trimmed by 4 bases and J by 9 bases, leaving 10 bases between them. CDR3 residues: CSVASTGEQFF. The CDR3 DNA follows: TGCAGCGTTGCTAGCACCGGTGAGCAGTTCTTC.

This clonotype has only a few counts. The rearrangement links TRBV7-2 to TRBJ2-5, with D tentatively TRBD2 (5 bases). Trimming cost V 0 bases and J 1 base, with 9 bases left between them. Germline lookup yields CDR1 SGHTA and CDR2 FQGNSA. There are 15 residues in the CDR3. The CDR3 spells CASSLARAGQETQYF. As DNA, the CDR3 is TGTGCCAGCAGCTTAGCGCGGGCGGGCCAAGAGACCCAGTACTTC.

The chain recombines TRBV28 with TRBJ2-1; TRBD1 might be the D (5 bases). CDR1 and CDR2 (germline): MDHEN, SYDVKM. The V end lost 6 bases, the J end lost 6 bases, and 18 bases lay between the germline ends. The CDR3 is made up of 15 amino acids. CDR3 protein: CASSPLLIRGNEQFF. CDR3 nucleotide sequence: TGTGCCAGCAGCCCGCTACTAATTAGGGGCAATGAGCAGTTCTTC. Full variable domain (missing parts from reference TRBV28 and TRBJ2-1): DVKVTQSSRYLVKRTGEKVFLECVQDMDHENMFWYRQDPGLGLRLIYFSYDVKMKEKGDIPEGYSVSREKKERFSLILESASTNQTSMYLCASSPLLIRGNEQFFGPGTRLTVL.

The table lists this clonotype with a few counts. The chain carries TRBV3-1 and TRBJ2-6; perhaps D is TRBD1 or TRBD2 (5 bases each). CDR3 size: 14 residues. Germline CDR1 and CDR2: LGHDT and YNNKEL (reference sequence). With 7 bases removed from V and 4 bases from J, the gap between germline ends came to 11 bases. Here the CDR3 reads CASTGAVGANVLTF. The DNA for the CDR3 is TGTGCCAGCACCGGGGCGGTCGGGGCCAACGTCCTGACTTTC.

A few counts support this clonotype. The chain has TRBV7-9 and TRBJ2-3; D perhaps matches TRBD2 (6 bases). Germline V lookup: CDR1 SEHNR, CDR2 FQNEAQ (reference sequence). The CDR3 loop spans 17 amino acids. V lost 2 bases and J lost 2, with 17 bases in between. The CDR3 is CASSLLSKEGYTDTQYF. Written as DNA, the CDR3 is TGTGCCAGCAGCTTATTGTCTAAGGAGGGATACACAGATACGCAGTATTTT.

This clonotype was counted between two and nine times. The rearrangement joins TRBV6-6 to TRBJ2-3, with 7 bases aligning to TRBD2. V trimming: 0 bases; J trimming: 6 bases; junction bases outside the gene matches: 3. The CDR3 sequence is 14 residues long. Germline V gene sequence: CDR1 MNHNY, CDR2 SVGAGI (reference sequence). CDR3 bases: TGTGCCAGCAGTTACTCTGGGAGGGTTGATACGCAGTATTTT. It specifies CASSYSGRVDTQYF.

This clonotype was seen a handful of times. The rearrangement uses TRBV7-2 and TRBJ2-1; D possibly corresponds to TRBD2 (5 bases). CDR3 length equals 13 residues. V dropped 5 bases and J dropped 7 bases, with 12 bases sitting between them. Germline lookup yields CDR1 SGHTA and CDR2 FQGNSA. The CDR3 here is CASSPGMTNEQFF. CDR3 nucleotides: TGTGCCAGCAGCCCCGGGATGACAAATGAGCAGTTCTTC.

The sample holds a few counts of this clonotype. The chain joins TRBV7-2 to TRBJ2-5; the D is unclear. CDR1 is SGHTA, CDR2 FQGNSA, per germline. This CDR3 comprises 15 residues. V lost 3 bases and J lost 4, with 15 bases in between. CDR3 sequence: CASSLSAAVRETQYF. The CDR3 nucleotides are TGTGCCAGCAGCTTGTCGGCAGCTGTTCGAGAGACCCAGTACTTC. Complete variable domain (other parts from reference TRBV7-2 and TRBJ2-5): GAGVSQSPSNKVTEKGKDVELRCDPISGHTALYWYRQSLGQGLEFLIYFQGNSAPDKSGLPSDRFSAERTGGSVSTLTIQRTQQEDSAVYLCASSLSAAVRETQYFGPGTRLLVL.

The rearrangement joins TRBV12-3 or TRBV12-4 to TRBJ2-5; TRBD1 aligns across 12 bases. The CDR3 sequence is 17 residues long. V shed 6 bases, J shed 2 bases, and the junction held 10 bases outside the gene matches. As DNA, the CDR3 is TGTGCCAGCAGCCGGGACAGGGGGCGAGTCTGGCAAGAGACCCAGTACTTC. Translating gives CASSRDRGRVWQETQYF.

The chain recombines TRBV6-4 with TRBJ2-1, with D tentatively TRBD1 (6 bases). In germline, CDR1 is MRHNA, CDR2 SNTAGT. This CDR3 comprises 13 residues. V was trimmed by 3 bases and J by 7 bases, leaving 10 bases between them. The CDR3 sequence: CASSEQRGNEQFF. In DNA, the CDR3 is TGTGCCAGCAGTGAACAGAGGGGGAATGAGCAGTTCTTC.

The sample holds a few counts of this clonotype. V and J are TRBV7-9 and TRBJ2-3; D not resolved. Trimming left V 5 bases short and J 0 bases short, with 12 bases between. From germline, CDR1 is SEHNR and CDR2 FQNEAQ (reference sequence). This CDR3 spans 15 amino acids. The CDR3 reads CASSNERLSTDTQYF. The CDR3, as DNA: TGTGCCAGCAGCAATGAGCGTCTTAGCACAGATACGCAGTATTTT.

CDR3 region: CSASPLGGSLSEQFF. Here the CDR3 DNA reads TGCAGTGCAAGCCCCCTGGGCGGAAGTCTCAGTGAGCAGTTCTTC. The rearrangement links TRBV20-1 to TRBJ2-1; D unresolved. The V end lost 6 bases, the J end lost 9 bases, and 24 bases lay between the germline ends. The germline V gene has CDR1 DFQATT and CDR2 SNEGSKA (reference sequence). The CDR3 spans 15 residues.

This clonotype occurred a few times. This chain joins TRBV7-9 and TRBJ2-5; D is uncertain. Trimming pared 4 bases from V and 5 bases from J, leaving 23 bases between. The CDR3 runs 17 residues. Germline CDR1 reads SEHNR; CDR2 reads FQNEAQ (reference sequence). The CDR3 DNA is TGTGCCAGCAGCTCGCGCCCCAGGTCAGGATTGGGGGAGACCCAGTACTTC. Its translation is CASSSRPRSGLGETQYF.

This clonotype appeared a few times. The chain employs TRBV20-1 and TRBJ2-5, with D maybe TRBD2 (6 bases). The J call is uncertain, as TRBJ2-7 better fits the DNA end. The CDR3 has 13 amino acids. CDR1 is DFQATT, CDR2 SNEGSKA, per germline (reference sequence). CDR3 bases: TGCAGTGCTAGAGCGACTAGATGGGACGAGCAGTACTTC. This codes for CSARATRWDEQYF.

The rearrangement links TRBV4-3 to TRBJ2-7, with 8 bases fitting TRBD1. There are 17 residues in the CDR3. V lost 4 bases to trimming and J lost 5 bases; unmatched junction nucleotides: 16. Germline values: CDR1 LGHNA, CDR2 YSLEER. The CDR3 region is CASSPDQRTGISHEQYF. For the CDR3, the DNA is TGCGCCAGCAGCCCGGACCAGAGGACAGGGATAAGCCACGAGCAGTACTTC.

The chain employs TRBV2 and TRBJ2-1, with 9 bases aligning to TRBD1. Germline trimming cut 6 bases from V and 4 bases from J; bases unmatched to any gene: 16. Germline assignment: CDR1 SNHLY and CDR2 FYNNEI. CDR3 size: 18 residues. CDR3 loop: CASRNTGQGRGLYNEQFF. CDR3 bases: TGTGCCAGCAGGAATACGGGACAGGGTCGCGGCCTGTACAATGAGCAGTTCTTC.

This clonotype was observed a handful of times. The V and J genes are TRBV20-1 and TRBJ1-3; D might be TRBD1 (5 bases). This CDR3 is 13 amino acids long. V gave up 4 bases and J gave up 2 bases, with 9 bases separating them. CDR1 and CDR2 (germline): DFQATT, SNEGSKA (reference sequence). Written as DNA, the CDR3 is TGCAGTGCTAACAGGCCTCCTGGAAACACCATATATTTT. Translated: CSANRPPGNTIYF.

Only a few counts were recorded for this clonotype. The chain employs TRBV7-2 and TRBJ2-3, with 10 nucleotides matching TRBD2. Germline-derived CDR1 and CDR2 are SGHTA and FQGNSA. The CDR3 loop spans 14 amino acids. V shed 7 bases, J shed 3 bases, and the junction held 4 bases outside the gene matches. CDR3 bases: TGTGCCAGCATCCGGACTAGCGGAACAGATACGCAGTATTTT. Translation: CASIRTSGTDTQYF.

The chain is built from TRBV3-1 and TRBJ2-5; D possibly corresponds to TRBD2 (5 bases). The CDR3 spans 14 residues. Germline CDR1 reads LGHDT; CDR2 reads YNNKEL (reference sequence). V dropped 2 bases and J dropped 5 bases, with 12 bases sitting between them. The CDR3 DNA reads TGTGCCAGCAGCCAAATCTCTAGAGGGGAGACCCAGTACTTC. Translated: CASSQISRGETQYF.